The 15 T cell receptor beta chains below were found in one sample sequenced in a study of metastatic and nonmetastatic thyroid tumors. TCRdb reassembled clones from the PCR reads with MiXCR. The repertoire holds roughly 7,800 clones, with around 28% as singletons. Ahead of thyroid surgery, no patient had received treatment of any kind. Source material: tumor tissue. These receptors originate from a male donor with papillary thyroid cancer or a benign thyroid nodule (not recorded which). Some clones in this sample may be carry-over from other donors' samples.

The CDR3 spells CAWNQAGTIFQPQHF. CDR3 DNA: TGTGCCTGGAACCAAGCGGGGACAATTTTTCAGCCCCAGCATTTT. The gene calls are TRBV30 and TRBJ1-5; D might be TRBD1 (6 bases). The germline V gene has CDR1 GTSNPN and CDR2 SVGIG (reference sequence). The CDR3 contains 15 residues. The V end was cut by 4 bases, the J end by 6 bases, with 19 bases between.

The chain links TRBV6-2 or TRBV6-3 to TRBJ2-2; no definite D call. The V end was cut by 6 bases, the J end by 1 base, with 9 bases between. The CDR3 is made up of 14 amino acids. Germline assignment: CDR1 MNHEY and CDR2 SVGEGT. CDR3 loop: CASRVDRNTGELFF. The CDR3, as DNA: TGTGCCAGCAGGGTTGACCGGAACACCGGGGAGCTGTTTTTT.

Many counts were recorded for this clone. The rearrangement uses TRBV7-2 and TRBJ2-3; D is perhaps TRBD2 (5 bases). The CDR3 sequence is 15 residues long. Trimming took 0 bases from V and 7 from J, leaving 14 bases between them. The V gene's germline CDR1 is SGHTA and CDR2 FQGNSA. Here the CDR3 DNA reads TGTGCCAGCAGCTTAGCTAGAGGGCCTCTAAATACGCAGTATTTT. Amino acid sequence: CASSLARGPLNTQYF.

The J gene is TRBJ2-2, the V gene TRBV7-2; TRBD1 is a possible D gene (5 bases). The V gene's germline CDR1 is SGHTA and CDR2 FQGNSA. The CDR3 is 17 amino acids. The V end was cut by 0 bases, the J end by 3 bases, with 14 bases between. The CDR3 nucleotides are TGTGCCAGCAGCTTAGCGTGGGCAGGGTTTGACACCGGGGAGCTGTTTTTT. This sequence encodes CASSLAWAGFDTGELFF.

This clone was seen more than once but under ten times. The chain couples TRBV6-2 or TRBV6-3 to TRBJ1-2, with no clear D. The germline V and J ends were trimmed by 0 bases and 8 bases, with 4 bases remaining between them. The CDR3 spans 11 residues. Germline CDR1 and CDR2: MNHEY and SVGEGT. The CDR3 bases are TGTGCCAGCAGTTACTCGGAGGGCTACACCTTC. Translating it yields CASSYSEGYTF.

This clone was recorded a few times. The rearrangement joins TRBV6-6 to TRBJ2-2; D is perhaps TRBD2 (5 bases). The CDR3 spans 16 residues. CDR1 and CDR2 (germline): MNHNY, SVGAGI (reference sequence). V was trimmed by 0 bases and J by 4 bases, leaving 12 bases between them. The CDR3 coding sequence is TGTGCCAGCAGTTACTCGGCAGGTGCGGGCACCGGGGAGCTGTTTTTT. Protein product: CASSYSAGAGTGELFF.

V usage is TRBV6-1 and J usage is TRBJ2-3; TRBD2 matches 10 bases. The CDR3 length is 18 residues. Germline V gene sequence: CDR1 MNHNS, CDR2 SASEGT. The V gene end was trimmed by 10 bases and the J gene end by 4 bases; junction bases not matched to a gene: 20. This CDR3 reads CATSFLGISGGFADTQYF. Here the CDR3 DNA reads TGTGCCACCTCGTTCCTGGGGATTAGCGGGGGGTTCGCAGATACGCAGTATTTT.

This clone was seen many times. The chain has TRBV5-4 and TRBJ2-7; the match to TRBD1 covers 8 bases. CDR1 SGHNT and CDR2 YYREEE come from the germline V gene (reference sequence). The CDR3 is made up of 13 amino acids. With V trimmed by 5 bases and J by 2 bases, 3 bases remained unmatched. This chain's CDR3 is CASSQGATYEQYF. For the CDR3, the DNA is TGTGCCAGCAGTCAGGGGGCTACCTACGAGCAGTACTTC.

The chain couples TRBV30 to TRBJ1-6, with D hard to call. The germline gives CDR1 GTSNPN, CDR2 SVGIG (reference sequence). There are 14 residues in the CDR3. V was shortened by 0 bases and J by 7 bases, with 10 bases between the two germline ends. CDR3 amino acids: CAWSVGRQNSPLHF. As DNA, the CDR3 is TGTGCCTGGAGTGTAGGCCGGCAAAATTCACCCCTCCACTTT.

This clone was seen a handful of times. This rearrangement joins TRBV6-2 or TRBV6-3 to TRBJ2-7, with D perhaps given as TRBD1 or TRBD2 (5 bases each). From germline, CDR1 is MNHEY and CDR2 SVGEGT. Between the trimmed V and J ends, which lost 4 bases and 6 bases, there was a span of 13 bases. The CDR3 totals 13 residues. This CDR3 is CASSLTGAGEQYF. In nucleotides, the CDR3 is TGTGCCAGCAGTTTAACCGGGGCCGGCGAGCAGTACTTC.

The V call is TRBV30, the J call TRBJ1-5, with a weak D call TRBD1 (5 bases). CDR3 size: 15 residues. The V gene lost 2 bases and the J gene lost 1 base, with 12 bases spanning the gap. Germline CDR1 is GTSNPN and CDR2 is SVGIG (reference sequence). The chain's CDR3 is CAWSKQRGSNQPQHF. In DNA form, the CDR3 reads TGTGCCTGGAGTAAGCAACGGGGCAGCAATCAGCCCCAGCATTTT. The variable domain in full, with the rest retrieved from reference TRBV30 and TRBJ1-5, is SQTIHQWPATLVQPVGSPLSLECTVEGTSNPNLYWYRQAAGRGLQLLFYSVGIGQISSEVPQNLSASRPQDRQFILSSKKLLLSDSGFYLCAWSKQRGSNQPQHFGDGTRLSIL.

The rearrangement uses TRBV6-2 or TRBV6-3 and TRBJ2-2; the match to TRBD1 covers 9 bases. Looked up from germline, CDR1 is MNHEY and CDR2 is SVGEGT. The length of the CDR3 is 15 residues. The trim removed 6 bases at V and 2 bases at J, leaving 4 bases unmatched. The CDR3 loop reads CASRRQGVNTGELFF. The CDR3 nucleotides read TGTGCCAGCAGACGACAGGGGGTTAACACCGGGGAGCTGTTTTTT.

The J gene is TRBJ2-3, the V gene TRBV28; 8 nucleotides align to TRBD1. Per germline, CDR1 MDHEN and CDR2 SYDVKM. The V gene end was trimmed by 4 bases and the J gene end by 2 bases; junction bases not matched to a gene: 8. The CDR3 loop spans 16 amino acids. The CDR3 here is CASSSRQGSTTDTQYF. CDR3 DNA: TGTGCCAGCAGTTCAAGACAGGGGTCAACCACAGATACGCAGTATTTT.

This clone was recorded many times. V usage is TRBV7-9 and J usage is TRBJ1-3; a weak D match, TRBD1 (5 bases). The CDR3 is 14 amino acids. The V gene lost 5 bases and the J gene lost 4 bases, with 12 bases spanning the gap. CDR1 is SEHNR and CDR2 is FQNEAQ in the germline V gene (reference sequence). CDR3 nucleotides: TGTGCCAGCAGCCTAAGGGACGGAGGAAACACCATATATTTT. Its translation is CASSLRDGGNTIYF.

The chain employs TRBV5-1 and TRBJ2-7, with TRBD2 matching 8 bases. V shed 2 bases, J shed 0 bases, and the junction held 4 bases outside the gene matches. The CDR3 contains 15 residues. The V gene's germline CDR1 is SGHRS and CDR2 YFSETQ. CDR3 in DNA: TGCGCCAGCAGCTTCGGGGGGGCGAGCTCCTACGAGCAGTACTTC. Residues: CASSFGGASSYEQYF.